These T cell receptor beta chains were read from a single sample in a study of T-cell memory formation after mild COVID-19. One entry per CDR3 protein results from TCRdb running MiXCR on the 5' RACE reads. The table lists fewer than 550,000 distinct CDR3 sequences, around 18% of them singletons. Sequencing used PBMCs or a T cell subset sorted from them (not recorded which). Every receptor here comes from an adult woman who had mild COVID-19 (a few samples of this study predate the infection). Cell type and time point are not known. The CDR3 runs from the conserved cysteine through the conserved F or W. A D gene is named only where the DNA matches it firmly. The size entry is marked missing in some rows and otherwise reads once, few, many or a size class.

clone_size d_call j_call cdr3_length v_call cdr3_aa cdr3_nt
few TRBD2 TRBJ2-5 18 TRBV4-2 CASSQDLVSGGNQETQYF TGTGCCAGCAGCCAAGATCTGGTTTCGGGGGGGAACCAAGAGACCCAGTACTTC
NA NA TRBJ2-7 13 TRBV29-1 CSTSGVSSYEQYF TGCAGCACTTCAGGGGTGTCCTCCTACGAGCAGTACTTC
NA NA TRBJ2-1 17 TRBV9 CASSVAGVSSSYNEQFF TGTGCCAGCAGCGTAGCAGGGGTCTCGAGCTCCTACAATGAGCAGTTCTTC
few TRBD2 TRBJ2-7 14 TRBV7-9 CASSSTSGGFTQYF TGTGCCAGCAGCTCGACTAGCGGGGGGTTCACGCAGTACTTC
NA TRBD1 TRBJ2-4 17 TRBV7-8 CASSRGGGRGLPNIQYF TGTGCCAGCAGCCGGGGTGGGGGCAGGGGGCTACCAAACATTCAGTACTTC
few NA TRBJ1-2 16 TRBV5-5 CASSPSTGAEGYGYTF TGTGCCAGCAGCCCATCAACGGGGGCGGAGGGCTATGGCTACACCTTC
NA NA TRBJ2-7 13 TRBV7-9 CASSLGAFNEQYF TGTGCCAGCAGCCTGGGAGCGTTTAACGAGCAGTACTTC
NA TRBD1 TRBJ2-5 14 TRBV6-2/TRBV6-3 CASSYSGTGATQYF TGTGCCAGCAGTTACTCTGGGACAGGGGCGACCCAGTACTTC
NA NA TRBJ1-1 15 TRBV5-5 CASSLELGSFTEAFF TGTGCCAGCAGCTTGGAGCTGGGAAGTTTCACTGAAGCTTTCTTT
many NA TRBJ2-1 14 TRBV7-9 CASSPAWARNEQFF TGTGCCAGCAGCCCCGCTTGGGCTCGCAATGAGCAGTTCTTC
NA NA TRBJ1-2 13 TRBV7-3 CASSLTSGYGYTF TGTGCCAGCAGCTTAACGTCGGGGTATGGCTACACCTTC
NA TRBD1 TRBJ2-5 18 TRBV5-6 CASSYRDRGPGFQETQYF TGTGCCAGCAGCTACCGGGACAGGGGACCCGGATTCCAAGAGACCCAGTACTTC
few NA TRBJ2-5 14 TRBV27 CASSSYRSQETQYF TGTGCCAGCAGTTCTTACAGGTCCCAAGAGACCCAGTACTTC
NA TRBD2 TRBJ2-7 15 TRBV7-2 CASSQGTSAYYEQYF TGTGCCAGCAGCCAAGGGACTAGCGCGTACTACGAGCAGTACTTC
NA NA TRBJ1-3 15 TRBV11-2 CASSITDTSGNTIYF TGTGCCAGCAGCATAACAGATACCTCTGGAAACACCATATATTTT
few NA TRBJ2-7 15 TRBV5-1 CASSLMGGKAHEQYF TGCGCCAGCAGCTTGATGGGTGGCAAGGCCCACGAGCAGTACTTC
NA TRBD2 TRBJ2-7 15 TRBV12-3/TRBV12-4 CASSYGTSGAYEQYF TGTGCCAGCAGTTACGGGACTAGCGGAGCCTACGAGCAGTACTTC
few NA TRBJ2-3 12 TRBV3-1 CASSQDTRIQYF TGTGCCAGCAGCCAAGATACAAGAATTCAGTATTTT
NA NA TRBJ1-1 11 TRBV5-1 CASSRGLEAFF TGCGCCAGCAGCCGAGGGCTTGAAGCTTTCTTT
NA NA TRBJ1-1 13 TRBV7-2 CASSPGRGSKVFF TGTGCCAGCAGCCCGGGTAGAGGCTCCAAGGTTTTCTTT
NA TRBD1 TRBJ1-2 14 TRBV6-5 CASRQDRGGRGYTF TGTGCCAGCAGGCAAGACAGGGGAGGTAGGGGCTACACCTTC
few NA TRBJ1-3 15 TRBV9 CASSVASRGGNTIYF TGTGCCAGCAGCGTAGCAAGCAGGGGAGGAAACACCATATATTTT
NA NA TRBJ1-1 15 TRBV20-1 CSARVRVKVNTEAFF TGCAGTGCTAGAGTTCGGGTTAAGGTGAACACTGAAGCTTTCTTT
NA NA TRBJ1-5 15 TRBV27 CASSGGTDLGQPQHF TGTGCCAGCAGTGGGGGGACCGACCTAGGACAGCCCCAGCATTTT
many NA TRBJ2-2 15 TRBV5-1 CASSLIAGKAGELFF TGCGCCAGCAGCTTGATCGCGGGGAAGGCCGGGGAGCTGTTTTTT
once NA TRBJ2-7 12 TRBV7-3 CASSSGLGEQYF TGTGCCAGCAGCTCCGGACTGGGCGAGCAGTACTTC